This T cell receptor (beta chain) was identified in a study of T cell responses to AZD1222 COVID-19 vaccine. Overall study: Pooled in the analysis were second doses at about 4 or about 12 weeks.

The length of the CDR3 is 12 residues. The V gene lost 3 bases and the J gene lost 6 bases, with 8 bases spanning the gap. The germline V gene encodes CDR1 SGHTS and CDR2 YDEGEE. TCRdb's table, derived via immunoSEQ multiplex PCR, lists solely in-frame clones and lacks some. This table has approximately 100,000 clones, around nine tenths appearing once. Findings and limits, study-wide: It should be noted that donors were predominantly white British and more often female, and clonal diversity was possibly underestimated. Nearly half of spike-specific TCRs reportedly go after variant regions that carry no mutations. Of the AZD1222 recipients, only 5 or 6 were seropositive at baseline.

For this clone: Its target is not known.

This TCR was sampled from an adult in good health. The specimen was peripheral blood, collected on day 0 of AZD1222 vaccination. V and J are TRBV5-8 and TRBJ2-3, with D maybe TRBD1 (6 bases). CDR3 region: CASSSQGDTQYF. The CDR3 DNA sequence: TGTGCCAGCAGCTCCCAGGGGGATACGCAGTATTTT.